This is a list of T cell receptor beta chains from one sample in a study of T cells after posttransplantation cyclophosphamide. Sequencing was performed with immunoSEQ multiplex PCR; in TCRdb, only in-frame clones are kept and a portion is missing. The repertoire holds 20,000 to 25,000 clones, with 85% to 90% as singletons. Here the sequenced sample was PBMCs, taken after allogeneic stem cell transplant with posttransplant cyclophosphamide. The source is a female patient in her thirties or forties who received an allogeneic stem cell transplant from an unrelated donor, was CMV-positive, and had no GVHD. A share of the T cells may be of graft donor origin. The CDR3 runs from the conserved cysteine through the conserved F or W. D genes are given only for firm matches. The listing skips clone size in some rows; elsewhere it reads once, few, many or a size class.

CDR3,DNA,D,V,size,J
CASVGTAEPNYGYTF,TGTGCCAGCGTCGGGACAGCTGAACCAAACTATGGCTACACCTTC,TRBD1,TRBV6-5,.,TRBJ1-2
CASSEEDTAYEQYF,TGTGCCAGCAGTGAAGAGGACACAGCCTACGAGCAGTACTTC,.,TRBV6-1,.,TRBJ2-7
CASIKRGGNTEAFF,TGTGCCAGTATCAAGCGAGGGGGGAACACTGAAGCTTTCTTT,.,TRBV19,.,TRBJ1-1
CASSDSRYGYTF,TGTGCCAGCAGCGACAGTCGCTATGGCTACACCTTC,.,TRBV5-4,once,TRBJ1-2
CASSSGNNYGYTF,TGTGCCAGCAGTTCCGGGAATAACTATGGCTACACCTTC,.,TRBV28,.,TRBJ1-2
CASRDWTVGRGDTQYF,TGTGCCAGCAGAGATTGGACAGTAGGGAGGGGAGATACGCAGTATTTT,.,TRBV6-6,.,TRBJ2-3
CASSLSGTVIYEQYF,TGTGCCAGTAGTCTCTCCGGGACAGTCATCTACGAGCAGTACTTC,TRBD1,TRBV19,.,TRBJ2-7
CASSVDRGTNTEAFF,TGTGCCAGTAGTGTGGACAGGGGCACTAACACTGAAGCTTTCTTT,TRBD1,TRBV19,.,TRBJ1-1
CASSLDPPSGGAATQYF,TGTGCCAGCAGCTTAGACCCCCCTAGCGGGGGGGCCGCTACGCAGTATTTT,TRBD2,TRBV11-3,.,TRBJ2-3
CASSTGTGHNEQFF,TGTGCCAGCAGCACCGGGACAGGACACAATGAGCAGTTCTTC,TRBD1,TRBV7-6,.,TRBJ2-1
CAISELGVNEQFF,TGTGCCATCAGTGAGTTAGGGGTCAATGAGCAGTTCTTC,.,TRBV10-3,.,TRBJ2-1
CASSRKQGVSYEQYF,TGTGCCAGCAGTCGAAAACAGGGGGTATCCTACGAGCAGTACTTC,TRBD1,TRBV27,.,TRBJ2-7
CASSYSRGFETQYF,TGTGCCAGCAGTTACTCGAGGGGGTTTGAGACCCAGTACTTC,.,TRBV6-5,.,TRBJ2-5
CASSLGTGRSYNEQFF,TGTGCCAGCAGCCTTGGGACAGGGCGGTCCTACAATGAGCAGTTCTTC,TRBD1,TRBV4-2,.,TRBJ2-1
CASSVDSGGPDTQYF,TGTGCCAGCAGCGTAGATAGCGGGGGGCCAGATACGCAGTATTTT,TRBD2,TRBV9,.,TRBJ2-3
CASSSDRGYQETQYF,TGTGCCAGTAGCAGTGACAGGGGGTACCAAGAGACCCAGTACTTC,TRBD1,TRBV19,.,TRBJ2-5
CASSYSHSSYNSPLHF,TGTGCCAGCAGTTACTCCCACAGCTCGTATAATTCACCCCTCCACTTT,.,TRBV6-5,once,TRBJ1-6
CASSPDREGSNEKLFF,TGCGCCAGCAGCCCAGACAGGGAGGGGAGTAATGAAAAACTGTTTTTT,TRBD1,TRBV4-3,.,TRBJ1-4
CASSRQGIRREYGYTF,TGTGCCAGCAGTCGACAGGGGATCAGAAGGGAGTATGGCTACACCTTC,TRBD1,TRBV7-9,few,TRBJ1-2
CSATTLGGRGYGYTF,TGCAGCGCCACGACTCTCGGGGGGCGCGGGTATGGCTACACCTTC,.,TRBV29-1,.,TRBJ1-2
CASSYSDSGPNSPLHF,TGTGCCAGCAGTTACTCGGATTCAGGGCCGAATTCACCCCTCCACTTT,.,TRBV6-6,.,TRBJ1-6
CASSGGTVQGNEQFF,TGTGCCAGCAGTGGGGGGACGGTGCAAGGCAATGAGCAGTTCTTC,.,TRBV27,.,TRBJ2-1
CASSPGGGRQFF,TGTGCCAGCAGCCCCGGAGGCGGACGGCAGTTCTTC,.,TRBV7-2,.,TRBJ2-1
CASSLDGILAGGHNEQFF,TGTGCCAGCAGCTTAGATGGAATCCTAGCGGGGGGGCACAATGAGCAGTTCTTC,TRBD2,TRBV11-2,.,TRBJ2-1
CASSLAGFGYTF,TGCGCCAGCAGCTTGGCCGGGTTTGGCTACACCTTC,.,TRBV5-1,.,TRBJ1-2
CASSLSVGQTFYEQYF,TGTGCCAGCAGTTTATCGGTGGGACAGACTTTCTACGAGCAGTACTTC,TRBD1,TRBV27,.,TRBJ2-7
CASSQYRDNEQFF,TGTGCCAGCAGCCAATACAGGGACAATGAGCAGTTCTTC,.,TRBV16,.,TRBJ2-1
CASSAGQGYEQYF,TGTGCCAGCAGCGCCGGACAGGGCTACGAGCAGTACTTC,TRBD1,TRBV5-5,.,TRBJ2-7
CASSKGPGQGQAPLHF,TGTGCCAGCAGTAAAGGCCCGGGACAGGGTCAGGCACCCCTCCACTTT,TRBD1,TRBV6-1,.,TRBJ1-6
CASSPYMGAETQYF,TGTGCCAGCAGCCCGTACATGGGGGCGGAGACCCAGTACTTC,.,TRBV9,few,TRBJ2-5
CASSHPTRKETQYF,TGTGCCAGCAGTCACCCGACTAGGAAAGAGACCCAGTACTTC,.,TRBV28,.,TRBJ2-5
CASSVEQGRGSYGYTF,TGTGCCAGCAGCGTAGAGCAGGGTAGGGGCAGCTATGGCTACACCTTC,.,TRBV9,.,TRBJ1-2
CASSRDTTNEKLFF,TGTGCCAGCAGCAGGGACACAACTAATGAAAAACTGTTTTTT,.,TRBV7-9,few,TRBJ1-4
CASSLTGGPIQPQHF,TGTGCCAGCAGTTTGACAGGGGGCCCTATTCAGCCCCAGCATTTT,TRBD1,TRBV27,.,TRBJ1-5
CASPFCGGQYNEQFF,TGTGCCAGCCCCTTTTGCGGGGGGCAGTACAATGAGCAGTTCTTC,TRBD2,TRBV7-6,.,TRBJ2-1
CASSSGQTQPQHF,TGTGCCAGCAGTTCCGGACAGACTCAGCCCCAGCATTTT,.,TRBV6-5,.,TRBJ1-5
CASSLPRPGNTEAFF,TGTGCCAGCAGCTTGCCACGGCCGGGGAACACTGAAGCTTTCTTT,.,TRBV5-4,.,TRBJ1-1
CASSSGTGNNEKLFF,TGTGCCAGCAGCTCTGGGACAGGCAATAATGAAAAACTGTTTTTT,TRBD1,TRBV5-4,.,TRBJ1-4
CASSLSGREDTQYF,TGTGCCAGCAGCTTAAGTGGCAGGGAAGATACGCAGTATTTT,.,TRBV7-3,.,TRBJ2-3
CASSFSRGYEQYF,TGTGCCAGCAGCTTCAGTAGGGGCTACGAGCAGTACTTC,.,TRBV11-3,.,TRBJ2-7
CASRLAGGHEQYF,TGTGCCAGCAGACTAGCGGGGGGCCACGAGCAGTACTTC,TRBD2,TRBV2,.,TRBJ2-7
CASSLGAGARTGELFF,TGTGCCAGCAGCTTAGGCGCGGGGGCTAGGACCGGGGAGCTGTTTTTT,.,TRBV7-3,.,TRBJ2-2
CASSFPPLQFEAFF,TGTGCCAGCAGTTTCCCACCTTTGCAGTTTGAAGCTTTCTTT,.,TRBV28,.,TRBJ1-1
CASRELGSPLEDGYTF,TGTGCCAGCAGAGAACTCGGGTCTCCTTTAGAGGATGGCTACACCTTC,.,TRBV7-9,.,TRBJ1-2
CASSRWTSGGAYNEQFF,TGTGCCAGCAGTCGCTGGACTAGCGGGGGGGCCTACAATGAGCAGTTCTTC,TRBD2,TRBV28,.,TRBJ2-1
CASSTPGLNYGYTF,TGTGCCAGCAGTACTCCGGGACTTAACTATGGCTACACCTTC,.,TRBV27,.,TRBJ1-2
CARSWDRGNTGELFF,TGTGCCAGAAGTTGGGACAGGGGGAACACCGGGGAGCTGTTTTTT,TRBD1,TRBV5-3,.,TRBJ2-2
CASSEEQGRKLFF,TGTGCCAGCAGTGAAGAGCAGGGCCGTAAACTGTTTTTT,.,TRBV2,few,TRBJ1-4
CASSIRGSETQYF,TGTGCCAGTAGTATAAGGGGATCAGAGACCCAGTACTTC,.,TRBV19,.,TRBJ2-5
CASSVGLAGGLEQYF,TGTGCCAGCAGCGTTGGACTAGCGGGGGGGCTTGAGCAGTACTTC,TRBD2,TRBV7-9,.,TRBJ2-7
CASSQSGQGSPLHF,TGCGCCAGCAGTCAATCGGGTCAGGGTTCGCCCCTCCACTTT,.,TRBV23-1,.,TRBJ1-6
CASSQPRGVGWNQPQHF,TGTGCCAGCAGTCAACCCAGGGGAGTGGGTTGGAATCAGCCCCAGCATTTT,.,TRBV28,.,TRBJ1-5
CASSLERTGNTEAFF,TGTGCCAGCAGCTTAGAAAGGACAGGGAACACTGAAGCTTTCTTT,TRBD1,TRBV7-2,.,TRBJ1-1
CASSLAWGDASSGANVLTF,TGTGCCAGCAGCTTAGCATGGGGCGATGCTAGCTCTGGGGCCAACGTCCTGACTTTC,.,TRBV11-1,once,TRBJ2-6
CASSLLAGDSDTQYF,TGCGCCAGCAGCTTACTAGCGGGGGATTCAGATACGCAGTATTTT,TRBD2,TRBV5-1,.,TRBJ2-3